A selection of T cell receptor beta chains follows, all from one sample in a study of T cell responses to AZD1222 COVID-19 vaccine. The method was immunoSEQ multiplex PCR; TCRdb's version includes in-frame clones alone and lacks a portion of them. The sample consists of 75,000 to 85,000 clones, roughly 90% of them appearing once. The sample here was peripheral blood, taken 28 days after the second AZD1222 dose. Source of these receptors: an adult who received the AZD1222 COVID-19 vaccine. Both conserved end residues are part of each CDR3. Fields, in order: J gene, clone size, V gene, D gene, CDR3 DNA, CDR3 protein. D genes are given only for firm matches. Clone size is shown for a subset of rows, as once, few, many or a class of expanded clone.

TRBJ2-1,.,TRBV11-2,.,TGTGCCAGCAGCTTCGGAACAATGATGTTCTTC,CASSFGTMMFF
TRBJ1-1,once,TRBV12-3/TRBV12-4,.,TGTGCCAGCAGCCAGGGTCCCACTGAAGCTTTCTTT,CASSQGPTEAFF
TRBJ1-1,.,TRBV28,.,TGTGCCAGCAGTCGTCCACGGGCTGAAGCTTTCTTT,CASSRPRAEAFF
TRBJ2-7,.,TRBV27,.,TGTGCCAGCAGTTCGAGGAGCTCCTACGAGCAGTACTTC,CASSSRSSYEQYF
TRBJ2-3,once,TRBV5-1,.,TGCGCCAGCAACCGGGGGACAGCCACAGATACGCAGTATTTT,CASNRGTATDTQYF
TRBJ2-7,.,TRBV18,.,TGTGCCAGCTCCCCGGGGACCTCCTACGAGCAGTACTTC,CASSPGTSYEQYF
TRBJ1-3,.,TRBV27,TRBD1,TGTGCCAGCAGCTGGACAGGGAGAAGCTCTGGAAACACCATATATTTT,CASSWTGRSSGNTIYF
TRBJ1-6,.,TRBV30,.,TGTGCCTGGAGTTACAGGTTTAGCTCCTATAATTCACCCCTCCACTTT,CAWSYRFSSYNSPLHF
TRBJ2-3,once,TRBV7-3,.,TGTGCCAGCAGCTTAAAGGGCAGCACAGATACGCAGTATTTT,CASSLKGSTDTQYF
TRBJ1-2,.,TRBV28,.,TGTGCCAGCAGTTTATTCGCCCGAGAGGGGCATGGCTACACCTTC,CASSLFAREGHGYTF
TRBJ1-5,few,TRBV4-1,TRBD1,TGCGCCAGCAGCCAAGTAAGGGGGCCCTTAAGTAATCAGCCCCAGCATTTT,CASSQVRGPLSNQPQHF
TRBJ1-2,.,TRBV7-2,.,TGTGCCAGCAGAACAGGGACGGAGGAGGGCTACACCTTC,CASRTGTEEGYTF
TRBJ1-2,.,TRBV7-2,TRBD1,TGTGCCAGCAGCTTTACGGGACAGGCTAACTATGGCTACACCTTC,CASSFTGQANYGYTF
TRBJ2-7,.,TRBV19,.,TGTGCCAGTTCCTTGGCGGGGGACGACAGGTACGAGCAGTACTTC,CASSLAGDDRYEQYF
TRBJ1-6,.,TRBV6-1,.,TGTGCCAGCAGTGAATTAATGACACCCCTCCACTTT,CASSELMTPLHF
TRBJ1-6,few,TRBV12-3/TRBV12-4,.,TGTGCCAGCAGTTTTAGGGGTGGTTCACCCCTCCACTTT,CASSFRGGSPLHF
TRBJ2-5,.,TRBV4-1,.,TGCGCCAGCAGCCAGCTTCCTCGAAACGGGACCCTCAAGACCCAGTACTTC,CASSQLPRNGTLKTQYF
TRBJ1-2,.,TRBV30,.,TGTGCCTGGAGAGCCCTTTACGGCTCTCGCTATGGCTACACCTTC,CAWRALYGSRYGYTF
TRBJ2-5,.,TRBV30,.,TGTGCCTGGAGTGGACTGCACCAAGAGACCCAGTACTTC,CAWSGLHQETQYF
TRBJ2-7,few,TRBV18,TRBD1,TGTGCCAGCTCATCACCGGGACAGGGAGTTATGGAGCAGTACTTC,CASSSPGQGVMEQYF
TRBJ2-1,.,TRBV3-1/TRBV3-2,.,TGTGCCAGCAGCCAAGAAGACGGAAATGGGCAGTTCTTC,CASSQEDGNGQFF
TRBJ1-3,.,TRBV18,.,TGTGCCAGCTCCCCTCCCGGGCTCTCTGGAAACACCATATATTTT,CASSPPGLSGNTIYF
TRBJ1-1,.,TRBV2,.,TGTGCCAGCAGTGTCGGCTTCAACACTGAAGCTTTCTTT,CASSVGFNTEAFF
TRBJ1-4,.,TRBV4-1,TRBD1,TGCGCCAGCAGCCAAGTCGGAAGGGACAGGGTTGAAAAACTGTTTTTT,CASSQVGRDRVEKLFF
TRBJ2-7,few,TRBV7-9,.,TGTGCCAGCAGCTCGTACCACTTGGGGGGACTCTACGAGCAGTACTTC,CASSSYHLGGLYEQYF
TRBJ2-2,once,TRBV6-6,.,TGTGCCAGCAGCCCACAGGGGAGGACCGGGGAGCTGTTTTTT,CASSPQGRTGELFF
TRBJ1-4,.,TRBV9,.,TGTGCCAGCCGCCGGAGTTCGGCAACTAATGAAAAACTGTTTTTT,CASRRSSATNEKLFF
TRBJ1-2,.,TRBV29-1,TRBD1,TGCAGCGTTGAAGATCGACAGGGGTATGGCTACACCTTC,CSVEDRQGYGYTF
TRBJ1-4,.,TRBV7-2,TRBD1,TGTGCCAGCAGCCCATCGGGACAGGGGGCAGAAAAACTGTTTTTT,CASSPSGQGAEKLFF
TRBJ2-1,.,TRBV21-1,.,TGTGCCAGCAGCAAAGTCTCCGGGGGGGACTCTAACAATGAGCAGTTCTTC,CASSKVSGGDSNNEQFF
TRBJ1-1,.,TRBV9,.,TGTGCCAGCAGCGTAAGCGGCAGCATGAACACTGAAGCTTTCTTT,CASSVSGSMNTEAFF
TRBJ2-7,.,TRBV5-1,.,TGCGCCAGCAGCCCATCGGGCCTAGGACCACTCCGGGACCAGATCTACGAGCAGTACTTC,CASSPSGLGPLRDQIYEQYF
TRBJ2-3,few,TRBV4-1,TRBD2,TGCGCCAGCAGCCAGACTAGCGGGGGAGTAGATACGCAGTATTTT,CASSQTSGGVDTQYF
TRBJ2-1,.,TRBV4-1,TRBD2,TGCGCCAGCAGCCACCCGGGACTAGCGGTAGGTGTAGAGCAGTTCTTC,CASSHPGLAVGVEQFF